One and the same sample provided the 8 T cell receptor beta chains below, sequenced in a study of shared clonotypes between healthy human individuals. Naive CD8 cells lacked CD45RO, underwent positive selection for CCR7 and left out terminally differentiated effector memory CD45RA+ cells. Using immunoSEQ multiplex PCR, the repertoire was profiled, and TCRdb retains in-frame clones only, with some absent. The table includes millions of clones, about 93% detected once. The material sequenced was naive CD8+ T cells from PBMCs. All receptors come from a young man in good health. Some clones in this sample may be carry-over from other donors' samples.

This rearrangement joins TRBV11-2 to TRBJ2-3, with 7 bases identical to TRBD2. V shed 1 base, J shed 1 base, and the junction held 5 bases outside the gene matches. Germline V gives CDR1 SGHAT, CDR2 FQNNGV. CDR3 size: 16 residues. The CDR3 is CASSLVGAGGTDTQYF. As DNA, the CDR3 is TGTGCCAGCAGCTTAGTTGGGGCGGGAGGCACAGATACGCAGTATTTT.

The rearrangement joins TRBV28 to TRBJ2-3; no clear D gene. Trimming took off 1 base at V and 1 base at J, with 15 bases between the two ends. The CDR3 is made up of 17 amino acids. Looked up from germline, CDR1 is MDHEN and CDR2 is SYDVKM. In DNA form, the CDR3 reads TGTGCCAGCAGTTTATATGGTAGCTGGTATGGCACAGATACGCAGTATTTT. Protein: CASSLYGSWYGTDTQYF.

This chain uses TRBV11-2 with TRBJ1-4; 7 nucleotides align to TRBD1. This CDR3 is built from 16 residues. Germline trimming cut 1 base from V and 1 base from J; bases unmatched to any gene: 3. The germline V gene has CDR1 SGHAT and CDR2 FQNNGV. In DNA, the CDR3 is TGTGCCAGCAGCTTAGGTCCAGGGGGAACTAATGAAAAACTGTTTTTT. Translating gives CASSLGPGGTNEKLFF.

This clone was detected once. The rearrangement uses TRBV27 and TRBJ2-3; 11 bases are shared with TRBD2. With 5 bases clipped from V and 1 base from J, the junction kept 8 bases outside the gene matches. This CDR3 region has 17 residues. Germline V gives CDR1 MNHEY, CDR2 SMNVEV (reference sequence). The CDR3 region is CASSPRGLAAGTDTQYF. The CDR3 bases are TGTGCCAGCAGTCCCCGGGGACTAGCGGCCGGCACAGATACGCAGTATTTT.

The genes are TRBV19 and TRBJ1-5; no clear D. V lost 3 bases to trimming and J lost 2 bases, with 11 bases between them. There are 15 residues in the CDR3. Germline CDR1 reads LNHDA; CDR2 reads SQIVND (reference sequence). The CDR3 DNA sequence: TGTGCCAGTAGTATGAGGCGTGGGGGCAATCAGCCCCAGCATTTT. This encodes CASSMRRGGNQPQHF.

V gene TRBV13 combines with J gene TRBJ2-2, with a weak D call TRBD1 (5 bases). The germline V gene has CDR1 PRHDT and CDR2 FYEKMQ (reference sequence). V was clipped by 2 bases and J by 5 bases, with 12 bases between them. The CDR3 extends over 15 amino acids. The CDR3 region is CASSLQGIGTGELFF. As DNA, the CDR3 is TGTGCCAGCAGCTTACAGGGAATCGGGACCGGGGAGCTGTTTTTT.

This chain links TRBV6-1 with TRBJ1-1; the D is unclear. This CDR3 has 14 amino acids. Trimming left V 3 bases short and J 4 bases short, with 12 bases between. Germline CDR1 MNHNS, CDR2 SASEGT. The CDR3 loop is CASSDRTPGTEAFF. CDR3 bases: TGTGCCAGCAGTGACCGGACGCCCGGCACTGAAGCTTTCTTT.

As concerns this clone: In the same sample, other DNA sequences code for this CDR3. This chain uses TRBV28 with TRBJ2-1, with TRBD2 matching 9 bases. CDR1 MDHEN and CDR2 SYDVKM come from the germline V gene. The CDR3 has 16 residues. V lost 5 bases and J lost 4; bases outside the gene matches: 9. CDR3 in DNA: TGTGCCAGCAGTCCCCCGACTAGCGGCTCATACAATGAGCAGTTCTTC. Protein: CASSPPTSGSYNEQFF.